Shown below are 28 T cell receptor beta chains from a single sample sequenced in a study of tumor and adjacent non-tumor tissue in lung cancer. A modified ARM-PCR protocol with three rounds of nested PCR amplified TCRbeta. TCRdb itself ran the multiplex PCR reads through MiXCR, one entry per CDR3 protein. This table holds 200,000 to 250,000 distinct CDR3 sequences, 60% to 85% found once. No cell sorting was done before RNA was extracted from the tissue. Input material: lung tumor tissue. These receptors all stem from a man between 60 and 75 years old with non-small cell lung cancer.

This chain uses TRBV20-1 with TRBJ2-3; 7 bases are a match to TRBD1. CDR3 length equals 16 residues. The V gene's germline CDR1 is DFQATT and CDR2 SNEGSKA (reference sequence). With V trimmed by 8 bases and J by 1 base, 15 bases remained unmatched. The CDR3 bases are TGCAGTTCCATACGACCGGCAGGGGGAGGCACAGATACGCAGTATTTT. Its translation is CSSIRPAGGGTDTQYF.

The V gene is TRBV20-1, the J gene TRBJ2-7, with D maybe TRBD1 (6 bases). Germline V gene lookup returns CDR1 DFQATT and CDR2 SNEGSKA (reference sequence). The CDR3 totals 13 residues. V was shortened by 4 bases and J by 2 bases, with 12 bases between the two germline ends. CDR3 protein: CSATLGQTYEQYF. The CDR3 region has the DNA TGCAGTGCTACACTCGGACAGACCTACGAGCAGTACTTC.

Remarks on this clonotype: It may be a read error: a sequence one base away is much more abundant. The rearrangement links TRBV4-3 to TRBJ1-2, with D unclear. Germline CDR1 reads LGHNA; CDR2 reads YSLEER. Trimming shortened V by 0 bases and J by 5 bases, and 7 bases separated the two germline ends. The length of the CDR3 is 13 residues. CDR3 sequence: CASSQDVTYGYTF. Here the CDR3 DNA reads TGCGCCAGCAGCCAAGATGTGACATATGGCTACACCTTC.

Comments on this clonotype: Lacking the conserved final phenylalanine or tryptophan, this CDR3 likely reflects a read error. The rearrangement joins TRBV4-3 to TRBJ2-6; D gene ambiguous. CDR1 is LGHNA, CDR2 YSLEER, per germline. With 9 bases removed from V and 1 base from J, the gap between germline ends came to 16 bases. The length of the CDR3 is 16 residues. The CDR3 DNA reads as TGCGCCAGTAGTCAAGAGGCGGTGTCTGGGGCCAACGTCCTGACTTCC. Protein sequence: CASSQEAVSGANVLTS.

For this clonotype: A much larger clone differs by one base, so this may be a read error. The chain carries TRBV20-1 and TRBJ2-7; 7 nucleotides match TRBD1. V shed 6 bases and J 4 bases; nucleotides not matched to a gene: 12. This CDR3 is 14 amino acids long. Germline-derived CDR1 and CDR2 are DFQATT and SNEGSKA (reference sequence). In DNA form, the CDR3 reads TGCAGTGCAATACCCGGGACAGTGCTTTACGAGCAGTACTTC. It specifies CSAIPGTVLYEQYF.

Turning to this clonotype: At one of its ends the junction is not consistent with the germline gene, which may arise from a read error. The chain links TRBV11-3 to TRBJ2-5, with a tentative D call TRBD1 (6 bases). CDR1 and CDR2 (germline): SGHNT, YENEEA. CDR3 length: 14 residues. This CDR3 reads CASNSGQILETQYF. CDR3 coding DNA: TGTGCTAGCAACTCCGGACAGATTCTGGAGACCCAGTACTTC.

About this clonotype itself: A much larger clone is a single base away; this may be a read error. The chain joins TRBV6-5 to TRBJ2-2, with 7 bases lining up with TRBD2. The J segment lost 4 bases and the V segment lost 5 bases, leaving 13 bases of the junction unmatched. This CDR3 has 17 residues. Germline CDR1 is MNHEY and CDR2 is SVGAGI. The DNA for the CDR3 is TGTGCCAGCAGTACCCAACGGACGGGGGGAATCACCGGGGAGCTGTTTTTT. Its translation is CASSTQRTGGITGELFF.

The chain uses TRBV13 and TRBJ2-3; maybe TRBD2 (6 bases). The CDR3 has 14 amino acids. The germline V gene has CDR1 PRHDT and CDR2 FYEKMQ (reference sequence). The germline V and J ends were trimmed by 1 base and 11 bases, with 16 bases remaining between them. The CDR3 DNA follows: TGTGCCAGCAGCTTAGCAGTCGGGGGTGGTATGCAGTATTTT. This translates into CASSLAVGGGMQYF.

Concerning this clonotype itself: A read error may produce the germline difference seen at one junction end. The chain employs TRBV6-6 and TRBJ2-1; 7 bases agree with TRBD2. In germline, CDR1 is MNHNY, CDR2 SVGAGI (reference sequence). The CDR3 has 16 residues. CDR3 DNA: TGTGCCAGCAGTTACCCGAGGGGAGGGTATCACGATGAGCTGTTCTTC. Protein sequence: CASSYPRGGYHDELFF.

Points on this clonotype: One end of the junction does not line up with germline, which may come from a read error. The chain combines TRBV7-2 with TRBJ1-2, with TRBD1 as a possible D gene (5 bases). CDR1 SGHTA and CDR2 FQGNSA come from the germline V gene. The CDR3 length is 13 residues. The CDR3 here is CVSSFMTAYGYTF. CDR3 nucleotide sequence: TGTGTCAGCAGCTTCATGACAGCTTATGGCTACACCTTC.

In this sample, this clonotype turned up many times. The J gene is TRBJ2-2, the V gene TRBV30; the D gene is possibly TRBD2 (5 bases). The CDR3 has 15 amino acids. V was shortened by 4 bases and J by 5 bases, with 17 bases between the two germline ends. Germline CDR1 is GTSNPN and CDR2 is SVGIG (reference sequence). The CDR3 spells CAWIPTKHGTGELFF. CDR3 coding DNA: TGTGCCTGGATTCCGACTAAGCACGGGACCGGGGAGCTGTTTTTT.

In regard to this clonotype: At one end the junction does not follow the germline gene, possibly because of a read error. The gene calls are TRBV7-9 and TRBJ2-2, with TRBD2 matching over 10 bases. Germline V gene data show CDR1 as SEHNR and CDR2 as FQNEAQ (reference sequence). The length of the CDR3 is 17 residues. The DNA of the CDR3 is TGTACCAGAAGCTTAACTAGCGGGACCGCGAACACCGGGGAGCTGTTTTTT. This gives the protein CTRSLTSGTANTGELFF.

This clonotype was observed a few times. Given a much more abundant clone one base away, this may be a read error. The genes are TRBV11-2 and TRBJ2-7; possible D gene TRBD1, 6 bases. The CDR3 sequence is 15 residues long. CDR1 is SGHAT, CDR2 FQNNGV, per germline. CDR3 sequence (DNA): TGTGCCAGCAGCTTAAGGTTGGCAGGGGCCTACGAGCATTACTTC. Protein sequence: CASSLRLAGAYEHYF.

CDR3 residues: CASSLRQGSGKLFF. CDR3 DNA: TGTGCCAGCAGCTTAAGACAGGGATCAGGAAAACTGTTTTTT. V usage is TRBV7-9 and J usage is TRBJ1-4; TRBD1 aligns across 7 bases. This CDR3 comprises 14 residues. Germline values: CDR1 SEHNR, CDR2 FQNEAQ (reference sequence). The V segment lost 2 bases and the J segment 10 bases; nucleotides outside the gene matches: 7.

Concerning this clonotype itself: Germline is not matched at one junction end, which may reflect a read error. This chain links TRBV11-2 with TRBJ1-4; 8 nucleotides line up with TRBD1. CDR3 size: 16 residues. In germline, CDR1 is SGHAT, CDR2 FQNNGV. CDR3 in amino acids: CASSLTGGGFRENLFF. The CDR3 region has the DNA TGTGCCAGCAGCCTTACAGGGGGGGGTTTCCGCGAAAATCTGTTTTTT.

The gene calls are TRBV20-1 and TRBJ1-5; 8 bases map to TRBD1. This CDR3 spans 15 amino acids. V gave up 6 bases and J gave up 6 bases; unmatched junction bases: 13. Germline CDR1 DFQATT, CDR2 SNEGSKA (reference sequence). The CDR3 reads CSALIDRGHIQPQHF. CDR3 nucleotide sequence: TGCAGTGCACTTATAGACAGGGGCCACATTCAGCCCCAGCATTTT.

As concerns this clonotype: The junction departs from the called germline gene at one end, perhaps through a read error. The chain combines TRBV20-1 with TRBJ1-5; D unresolved. Germline loops: CDR1 DFQATT, CDR2 SNEGSKA (reference sequence). The CDR3 runs to 13 residues. The chain's CDR3 is CSIGLRSNQPRHF. The CDR3 DNA follows: TGCAGTATAGGACTTAGGAGCAATCAGCCCCGGCACTTT.

A note on this clonotype: One end of the junction fails to match germline, which may point to a read error. The chain links TRBV6-5 to TRBJ1-2; the D gene is possibly TRBD1 (5 bases). The V gene's germline CDR1 is MNHEY and CDR2 SVGAGI. The CDR3 length is 11 residues. CDR3 residues: CTSGANYGYTF. DNA for the CDR3: TGTACCAGCGGGGCAAACTATGGCTACACCTTC.

This clonotype was seen just once. This chain links TRBV30 with TRBJ2-3; possible D gene TRBD2, 5 bases. Germline CDR1 is GTSNPN and CDR2 is SVGIG (reference sequence). V shed 4 bases and J shed 8 bases, with 16 bases lying between them. This CDR3 region has 13 residues. In nucleotides, the CDR3 is TGTGCCTGGATAGTAGGAGGAACGGTTACGCAGTATTTT. It specifies CAWIVGGTVTQYF.

The chain carries TRBV4-1 and TRBJ2-5; 9 positions agree with TRBD1. CDR1 and CDR2 from the germline V gene are MGHRA and YSYEKL. This CDR3 contains 16 residues. The CDR3 DNA follows: TGCACCGGCAGCCAACTCGACAGGGGGGGCCAAGAGACCCAGTACTTC. Translation gives CTGSQLDRGGQETQYF.

The table lists this clonotype with many counts. The rearrangement joins TRBV20-1 to TRBJ2-1; the match to TRBD2 covers 11 bases. Unmatched junction bases numbered 4, after V lost 0 bases and J lost 9 bases. CDR1 is DFQATT and CDR2 is SNEGSKA in the germline V gene (reference sequence). The CDR3 consists of 14 residues. The chain's CDR3 is CSAREGTSGPEQFF. DNA for the CDR3: TGCAGTGCTAGAGAGGGGACTAGCGGCCCTGAGCAGTTCTTC.

In regard to this clonotype: Possible read error: a much larger clone is one base away. V is TRBV6-6 and J is TRBJ1-4, with D perhaps TRBD1 (5 bases). Germline CDR1 and CDR2: MNHNY and SVGAGI (reference sequence). The CDR3 runs 15 residues. V was clipped by 6 bases and J by 4 bases, with 15 bases between them. The CDR3 here is CASRQPAQDNEKLFF. The CDR3 region has the DNA TGTGCCAGCAGACAACCGGCACAGGATAATGAAAAACTGTTTTTT.

Points on this clonotype: The germline gene is not matched at one end of the junction; a read error may be the cause. V usage is TRBV6-2 or TRBV6-3 and J usage is TRBJ1-5, with TRBD1 matching over 8 bases. Germline V gene data show CDR1 as MNHEY and CDR2 as SVGEGT. The CDR3 sequence is 14 residues long. DNA of the CDR3: TGTGTCAGCAGTCAACAGGGGGGAGGTCAGCCCCAGCATTTT. As protein: CVSSQQGGGQPQHF.

This clonotype has only a few counts. The junction and the germline gene differ at one end; a read error may be behind it. V gene TRBV4-2 combines with J gene TRBJ2-7, with 7 bases lining up with TRBD1. The CDR3 spans 15 residues. Germline assignment: CDR1 LGHNA and CDR2 YNFKEQ. The CDR3 DNA sequence: TGTGCCAGCAGCCAAGATTGGGACAGATTCTACGAACAGCACTTC. Encoded protein: CASSQDWDRFYEQHF.

This clonotype was seen only a few times. The chain carries TRBV5-1 and TRBJ1-6, with TRBD1 matching over 9 bases. CDR1 SGHRS and CDR2 YFSETQ come from the germline V gene. The CDR3 consists of 15 residues. The J segment lost 13 bases and the V segment lost 0 bases, leaving 8 bases of the junction unmatched. The CDR3 DNA follows: TGCGCCAGCAGCTTGGACCGGGACAGGGTCTCGCCCCTCCACTTT. Amino acid sequence: CASSLDRDRVSPLHF.

V and J are TRBV30 and TRBJ1-2, with TRBD1 identical over 9 bases. This CDR3 region has 14 residues. V shed 0 bases and J 5 bases; nucleotides not matched to a gene: 4. In germline, CDR1 is GTSNPN, CDR2 SVGIG (reference sequence). In nucleotides, the CDR3 is TGTGCCTGGAGTGTGGGACAGGGTGTATATGGCTACACCTTC. This encodes CAWSVGQGVYGYTF.

This chain uses TRBV20-1 with TRBJ1-6; unclear D gene. The CDR3 contains 15 residues. The germline V gene has CDR1 DFQATT and CDR2 SNEGSKA (reference sequence). Trimming pared 7 bases from V and 2 bases from J, leaving 15 bases between. CDR3: CSVPDASPYNSPLHF. CDR3 nucleotides: TGCAGTGTACCTGACGCGAGCCCCTATAATTCACCCCTCCACTTT.

A few counts support this clonotype. This sequence may be a read error, since a much larger clone differs from it by one base. Here the CDR3 omits its conserved ending phenylalanine or tryptophan, so a read error is the likely source. This rearrangement joins TRBV4-2 to TRBJ2-1; D gene ambiguous. The CDR3 spans 12 residues. Germline V gene lookup returns CDR1 LGHNA and CDR2 YNFKEQ. V lost 0 bases and J 11 bases, leaving 8 bases between the germline ends. The CDR3 nucleotides are TGTGCCAGCAGCCAAGATCGGAATCAGCAGTTCTTA. This gives the protein CASSQDRNQQFL.